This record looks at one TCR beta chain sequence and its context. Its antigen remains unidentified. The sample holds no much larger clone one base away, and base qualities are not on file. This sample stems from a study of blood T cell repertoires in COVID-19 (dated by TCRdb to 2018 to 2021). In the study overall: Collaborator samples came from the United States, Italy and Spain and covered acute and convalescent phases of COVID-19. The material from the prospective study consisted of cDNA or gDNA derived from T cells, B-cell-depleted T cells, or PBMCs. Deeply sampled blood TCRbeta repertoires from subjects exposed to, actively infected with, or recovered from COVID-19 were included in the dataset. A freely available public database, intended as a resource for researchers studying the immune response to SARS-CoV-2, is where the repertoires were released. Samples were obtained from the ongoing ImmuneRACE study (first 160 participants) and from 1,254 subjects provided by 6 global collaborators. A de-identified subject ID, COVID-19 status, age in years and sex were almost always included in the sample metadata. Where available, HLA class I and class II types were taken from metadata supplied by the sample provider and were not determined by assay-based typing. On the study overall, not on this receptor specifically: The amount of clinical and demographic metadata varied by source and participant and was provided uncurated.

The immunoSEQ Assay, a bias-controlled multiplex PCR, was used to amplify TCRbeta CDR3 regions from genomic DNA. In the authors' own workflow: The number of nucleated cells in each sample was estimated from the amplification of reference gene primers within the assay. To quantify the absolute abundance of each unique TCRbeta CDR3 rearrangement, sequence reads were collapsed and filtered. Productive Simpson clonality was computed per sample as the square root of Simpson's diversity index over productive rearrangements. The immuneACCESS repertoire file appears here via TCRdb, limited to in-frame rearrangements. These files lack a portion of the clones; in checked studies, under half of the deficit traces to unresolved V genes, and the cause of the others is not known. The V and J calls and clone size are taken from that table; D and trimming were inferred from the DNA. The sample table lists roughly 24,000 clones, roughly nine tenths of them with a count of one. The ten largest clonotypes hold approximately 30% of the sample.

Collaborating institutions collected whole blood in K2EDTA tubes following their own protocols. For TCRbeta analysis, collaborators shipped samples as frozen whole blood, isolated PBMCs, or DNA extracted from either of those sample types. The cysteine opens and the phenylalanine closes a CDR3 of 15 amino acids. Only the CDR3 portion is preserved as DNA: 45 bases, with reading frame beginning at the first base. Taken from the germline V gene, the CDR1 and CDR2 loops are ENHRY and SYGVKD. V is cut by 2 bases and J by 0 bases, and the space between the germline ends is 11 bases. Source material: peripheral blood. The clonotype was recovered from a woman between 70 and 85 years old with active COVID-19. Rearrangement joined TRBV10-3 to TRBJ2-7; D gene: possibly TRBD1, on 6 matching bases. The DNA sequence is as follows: TGTGCCATCAGTGAGCCCCAGGGGACCTCCTACGAGCAGTACTTC. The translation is CAISEPQGTSYEQYF.